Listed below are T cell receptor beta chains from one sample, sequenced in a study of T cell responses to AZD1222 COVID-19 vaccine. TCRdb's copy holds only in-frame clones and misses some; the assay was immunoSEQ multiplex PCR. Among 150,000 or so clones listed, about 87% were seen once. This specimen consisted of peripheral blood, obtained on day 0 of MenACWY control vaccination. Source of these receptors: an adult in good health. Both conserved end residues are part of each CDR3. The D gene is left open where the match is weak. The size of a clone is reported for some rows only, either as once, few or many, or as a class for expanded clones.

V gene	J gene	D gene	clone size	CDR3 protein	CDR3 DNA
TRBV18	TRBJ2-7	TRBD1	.	CASSGDRGWYEQYF	TGTGCCAGCTCCGGGGACAGGGGTTGGTACGAGCAGTACTTC
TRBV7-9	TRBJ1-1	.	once	CASGPRAAEAFF	TGTGCCAGCGGGCCCCGGGCCGCCGAAGCTTTCTTT
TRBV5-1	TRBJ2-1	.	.	CASSLAPLGAGIYNEQFF	TGCGCCAGCAGCTTGGCCCCGTTAGGGGCGGGCATTTACAATGAGCAGTTCTTC
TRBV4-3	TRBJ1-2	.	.	CASSQASPGEVGGYTF	TGCGCCAGCAGCCAAGCATCACCAGGGGAGGTCGGGGGCTACACCTTC
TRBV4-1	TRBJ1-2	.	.	CASSHHGRTPYGYTF	TGCGCCAGCAGCCATCATGGACGGACGCCCTATGGCTACACCTTC
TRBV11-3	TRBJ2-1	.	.	CASSLSGFRSSYNEQFF	TGTGCCAGCAGCTTATCTGGGTTTAGGAGCTCCTACAATGAGCAGTTCTTC
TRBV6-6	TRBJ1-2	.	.	CASSRQTDSLYGYTF	TGTGCCAGCAGTCGGCAGACCGATAGTCTCTATGGCTACACCTTC
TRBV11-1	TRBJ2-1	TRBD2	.	CASSLDQRGGHNEQFF	TGTGCCAGCAGCTTAGATCAGCGGGGGGGTCACAATGAGCAGTTCTTC
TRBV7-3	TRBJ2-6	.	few	CASSPTLGAGANVLTF	TGTGCCAGCAGCCCAACTTTGGGGGCTGGGGCCAACGTCCTGACTTTC
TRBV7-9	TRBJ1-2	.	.	CASSLSGGGYTF	TGTGCCAGCAGCTTATCCGGGGGTGGCTACACCTTC
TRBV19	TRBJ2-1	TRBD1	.	CASSLQGAYNEQFF	TGTGCCAGTAGTCTACAGGGGGCCTACAATGAGCAGTTCTTC
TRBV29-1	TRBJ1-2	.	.	CSVESDNYGYTF	TGCAGCGTTGAGTCAGACAACTATGGCTACACCTTC
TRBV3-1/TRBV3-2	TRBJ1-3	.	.	CASSQRGGGNTIYF	TGTGCCAGCAGCCAACGGGGTGGCGGAAACACCATATATTTT
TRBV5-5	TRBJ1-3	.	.	CASSQRNGNTIYF	TGTGCCAGCAGCCAACGGAATGGAAACACCATATATTTT
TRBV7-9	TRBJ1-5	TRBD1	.	CASSSRDRGFQPQHF	TGTGCCAGCAGCTCCCGGGACAGGGGGTTTCAGCCCCAGCATTTT
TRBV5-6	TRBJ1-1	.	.	CASSFLGTKSFTEAFF	TGTGCCAGCAGCTTCCTCGGGACAAAGAGTTTTACTGAAGCTTTCTTT
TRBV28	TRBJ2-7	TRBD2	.	CASRPAGLAGVHEQYF	TGTGCCAGCAGACCAGCCGGACTAGCGGGAGTTCACGAGCAGTACTTC
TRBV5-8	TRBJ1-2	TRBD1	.	CASSRIGGAGYGYTF	TGTGCCAGCAGTCGGATAGGGGGCGCGGGGTATGGCTACACCTTC
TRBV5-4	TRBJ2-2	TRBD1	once	CASSSTYRDRVRNTGELFF	TGTGCCAGCAGCTCGACCTACCGGGACAGGGTGCGGAACACCGGGGAGCTGTTTTTT
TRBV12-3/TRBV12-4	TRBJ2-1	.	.	CASSYPGLGVAFF	TGTGCCAGCAGTTACCCTGGTTTGGGGGTAGCCTTCTTC
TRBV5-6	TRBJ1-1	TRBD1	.	CASFWDRGNTEAFF	TGTGCCAGCTTCTGGGACAGGGGGAACACTGAAGCTTTCTTT
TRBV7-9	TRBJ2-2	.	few	CASSLGRVAAGELFF	TGTGCCAGCAGCTTAGGTAGGGTCGCTGCCGGGGAGCTGTTTTTT
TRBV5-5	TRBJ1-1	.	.	CASSSGRGLVTEAFF	TGTGCCAGCAGCTCCGGTAGGGGGTTGGTCACTGAAGCTTTCTTT